This is a list of T cell receptor beta chains from one sample in a study of cytomegalovirus exposure and HLA in healthy donors. Method: immunoSEQ multiplex PCR; TCRdb's copy keeps in-frame clones and lacks some. Among some 70,000 clones listed, approximately 84% were seen once. Sequencing was performed on PBMCs. These receptor sequences come from a woman in her fifties or sixties in good health and CMV-seronegative. CDR3s include the opening cysteine and the closing phenylalanine or tryptophan. The D gene is left open where the match is weak. Clone size is shown for a subset of rows, as once, few, many or a class of expanded clone.

j_call d_call clone_size cdr3_length v_call cdr3_aa cdr3_nt
TRBJ2-2 NA NA 13 TRBV7-3 CASSSGGTGELFF TGTGCCAGCAGCTCCGGGGGCACCGGGGAGCTGTTTTTT
TRBJ2-2 TRBD1 NA 14 TRBV6-6 CASTKQGGSGELFF TGTGCCAGCACCAAACAAGGGGGCTCCGGGGAGCTGTTTTTT
TRBJ2-6 NA NA 18 TRBV10-2 CASSESRRGLSGANVLTF TGCGCCAGCAGTGAGTCGAGAAGAGGCCTTTCTGGGGCCAACGTCCTGACTTTC
TRBJ1-2 TRBD1 NA 15 TRBV30 CAWSDRQGGGYGYTF TGTGCCTGGAGTGACAGACAGGGAGGCGGCTATGGCTACACCTTC
TRBJ2-1 NA NA 12 TRBV28 CASSLTDNEQFF TGTGCCAGCAGTTTGACTGACAATGAGCAGTTCTTC
TRBJ2-7 TRBD2 NA 14 TRBV5-1 CASSSGTSGYEQYF TGCGCCAGCAGCTCTGGGACTAGCGGCTACGAGCAGTACTTC
TRBJ2-2 TRBD1 once 16 TRBV27 CASSSRTGKDIGELFF TGTGCCAGCAGTTCTCGGACAGGGAAAGATATCGGGGAGCTGTTTTTT
TRBJ1-5 TRBD1 NA 15 TRBV6-5 CASSYSRDSYQPQHF TGTGCCAGCAGTTACTCCCGGGACAGCTATCAGCCCCAGCATTTT
TRBJ2-7 NA NA 13 TRBV29-1 CSVDRGDSYEQYF TGCAGCGTTGACAGGGGGGACTCCTACGAGCAGTACTTC
TRBJ1-2 NA few 16 TRBV7-8 CASSLNGDTRGYGYTF TGTGCCAGCAGCTTAAACGGGGACACGCGAGGCTATGGCTACACCTTC
TRBJ2-1 TRBD2 NA 17 TRBV5-1 CASSLGSGGSSYNEQFF TGCGCCAGCAGCTTGGGTAGCGGGGGAAGCTCCTACAATGAGCAGTTCTTC
TRBJ2-7 TRBD2 NA 16 TRBV28 CASSRVVGSGTYEQYF TGTGCCAGCAGCCGGGTCGTTGGTAGCGGGACCTACGAGCAGTACTTC
TRBJ2-5 TRBD2 NA 18 TRBV4-2 CASSHVGEASGGEETQYF TGTGCCAGCAGCCACGTCGGGGAGGCTAGCGGGGGCGAGGAGACCCAGTACTTC
TRBJ1-6 TRBD1 NA 14 TRBV30 CAWRTDRGPSPLHF TGTGCCTGGAGAACTGACAGGGGCCCTTCACCCCTCCACTTT
TRBJ1-1 NA NA 14 TRBV18 CASSDQGKNTEAFF TGTGCCAGCTCAGATCAGGGTAAGAACACTGAAGCTTTCTTT
TRBJ2-3 NA once 16 TRBV13 CASSLEVGRGWDTQYF TGTGCCAGCAGCTTAGAAGTGGGCAGGGGCTGGGATACGCAGTATTTT
TRBJ1-1 NA NA 12 TRBV18 CASSPRQGQAFF TGTGCCAGCTCACCGCGGCAGGGCCAAGCTTTCTTT
TRBJ1-1 NA NA 14 TRBV29-1 CSVEVGAMNTDAFF TGCAGCGTTGAAGTGGGGGCCATGAACACTGATGCTTTCTTT
TRBJ1-2 TRBD1 NA 15 TRBV5-1 CASSLFQGESYGYTF TGCGCCAGCAGCTTGTTTCAGGGGGAAAGCTATGGCTACACCTTC
TRBJ1-4 NA NA 14 TRBV28 CASSYRVANEKLFF TGTGCCAGCAGTTACAGGGTTGCTAATGAAAAACTGTTTTTT
TRBJ1-4 NA NA 16 TRBV19 CASSANRVSLDEKLFF TGTGCCAGTAGTGCAAACAGGGTTTCTTTGGATGAAAAACTGTTTTTT
TRBJ1-4 NA NA 12 TRBV2 CASWGEGEKLFF TGTGCCAGCTGGGGAGAAGGTGAAAAACTGTTTTTT
TRBJ1-1 NA NA 16 TRBV11-2 CASSSGGGFRTSEAFF TGTGCCAGCAGCTCTGGGGGGGGGTTCAGGACCTCTGAAGCTTTCTTT
TRBJ2-1 NA NA 14 TRBV6-6 CASSYPPLVDEQFF TGTGCCAGCAGTTACCCCCCCTTAGTGGATGAGCAGTTCTTC
TRBJ2-3 NA NA 16 TRBV7-2 CASSLVGFTITDTQYF TGTGCCAGCAGCTTAGTTGGTTTCACTATCACAGATACGCAGTATTTT
TRBJ2-7 TRBD1 NA 14 TRBV6-5 CASSYVQGAYEQYF TGTGCCAGCAGTTACGTACAGGGGGCCTACGAGCAGTACTTC
TRBJ1-6 NA NA 13 TRBV5-5 CASSSGPDSPLHF TGTGCCAGCAGCTCAGGGCCCGATTCACCCCTCCACTTT
TRBJ1-5 TRBD1 NA 14 TRBV10-2 CASSPDREAQPQHF TGCGCCAGCAGTCCGGACAGGGAGGCTCAGCCCCAGCATTTT
TRBJ2-7 TRBD1 NA 14 TRBV28 CASSSRDRAYEQYF TGTGCCAGCAGTAGCCGGGACAGAGCCTACGAGCAGTACTTC